Below, 21 T cell receptor beta chains from the same sample are listed, as sequenced in a study of blood T cell repertoires in COVID-19. Here immunoSEQ multiplex PCR was the method, and the copy in TCRdb shows in-frame clones only, minus some. This sample yields 95,000 to 110,000 clones, of which roughly nine tenths are seen a single time; 5% to 7.5% belongs to the top ten. Material for sequencing was peripheral blood. Source of these receptors: a human donor in a cohort sampled during active COVID-19.

This clone was detected a few times. The chain employs TRBV5-6 and TRBJ2-7; D might be TRBD1 (5 bases). V was clipped by 2 bases and J by 2 bases, with 14 bases between them. This CDR3 has 15 amino acids. Germline V gene data show CDR1 as SGHDT and CDR2 as YYEEEE. The CDR3 reads CASSLGVTVTYEQYF. Written as DNA, the CDR3 is TGTGCCAGCAGCTTAGGGGTCACCGTGACCTACGAGCAGTACTTC.

The rearrangement uses TRBV11-2 and TRBJ1-1, with D perhaps matching TRBD1 (6 bases). Trimming took off 5 bases at V and 3 bases at J, with 13 bases between the two ends. There are 14 residues in the CDR3. Germline CDR1 SGHAT, CDR2 FQNNGV. This CDR3 is CASSTGTPDTEAFF. In DNA, the CDR3 is TGTGCCAGCAGCACAGGGACACCAGACACTGAAGCTTTCTTT.

The chain recombines TRBV10-3 with TRBJ1-4, with no clear D. The V end lost 4 bases, the J end lost 12 bases, and 15 bases lay between the germline ends. The V gene's germline CDR1 is ENHRY and CDR2 SYGVKD. This CDR3 has 13 residues. The CDR3 DNA reads TGTGCCATCAGTGGGACCGGGCCGCGGGAACTGTTTTTT. As protein: CAISGTGPRELFF.

V is TRBV7-2 and J is TRBJ1-1, with D unresolved. In germline, CDR1 is SGHTA, CDR2 FQGNSA. V dropped 2 bases and J dropped 5 bases, with 9 bases sitting between them. The CDR3 contains 13 residues. CDR3 residues: CASSLTPGTEAFF. The CDR3 coding sequence is TGTGCCAGCAGCTTAACCCCGGGTACTGAAGCTTTCTTT.

The gene calls are TRBV2 and TRBJ2-5; 10 bases fit TRBD2. The CDR3 is 16 amino acids. Losses at the gene ends were 4 bases for V and 2 bases for J; bases not matched to a gene: 7. Germline CDR1 and CDR2: SNHLY and FYNNEI. This CDR3 is CASSVGPAGGQETQYF. CDR3 nucleotide sequence: TGTGCCAGCAGTGTCGGTCCAGCGGGGGGGCAAGAGACCCAGTACTTC.

This clone was observed a handful of times. The CDR3 protein is CASRDSGGIEETQYF. The CDR3 DNA sequence: TGTGCCAGCAGAGATAGCGGGGGGATCGAAGAGACCCAGTACTTC. The chain recombines TRBV5-6 with TRBJ2-5; 10 nucleotides align to TRBD2. Germline V gene data show CDR1 as SGHDT and CDR2 as YYEEEE. The CDR3 length is 15 residues. The V segment lost 5 bases and the J segment 3 bases; nucleotides outside the gene matches: 7.

The rearrangement links TRBV4-2 to TRBJ2-5; 15 bases map to TRBD2. This CDR3 spans 21 amino acids. Per the germline V gene, CDR1 is LGHNA and CDR2 is YNFKEQ. The V gene end was trimmed by 0 bases and the J gene end by 3 bases; junction bases not matched to a gene: 14. The CDR3 region has the DNA TGTGCCAGCAGCCAAGATCTTTCCCCGGGACTAGCGGGAGGTGTAGAAGAGACCCAGTACTTC. Protein sequence: CASSQDLSPGLAGGVEETQYF.

For the CDR3, the DNA is TGTGCCAGCAGCCCCCGAAACGACAGGGAGCAATACTACGAGCAGTACTTC. Translation: CASSPRNDREQYYEQYF. The chain carries TRBV7-9 and TRBJ2-7, with 7 bases fitting TRBD1. The CDR3 spans 17 residues. Trimming at V came to 5 bases and at J to 3 bases, leaving 16 bases not matched to a gene. Germline loops: CDR1 SEHNR, CDR2 FQNEAQ (reference sequence).

This clone has a handful of counts. The V and J genes are TRBV11-1 and TRBJ1-1; the match to TRBD1 covers 7 bases. The J segment lost 2 bases and the V segment lost 5 bases, leaving 5 bases of the junction unmatched. CDR3 size: 14 residues. Germline V gives CDR1 SGHAT, CDR2 FQDESV (reference sequence). CDR3 nucleotides: TGTGCCAGCAGCATACAGGGGATTAACACTGAAGCTTTCTTT. Amino acid sequence: CASSIQGINTEAFF.

This clone was observed a single time. The genes are TRBV9 and TRBJ2-3, with 12 bases lining up with TRBD2. Germline values: CDR1 SGDLS, CDR2 YYNGEE. V was clipped by 3 bases and J by 5 bases; unmatched bases: 1. The CDR3 covers 14 residues. The CDR3 bases are TGTGCCAGCAGCGCTAGCGGGAGGGAAGATACGCAGTATTTT. It specifies CASSASGREDTQYF.

This chain joins TRBV5-1 and TRBJ2-3, with 11 bases matching TRBD2. J gave up 3 bases and V 5 bases, and 2 bases lay outside the gene matches. Per the germline V gene, CDR1 is SGHRS and CDR2 is YFSETQ. The CDR3 is 14 residues long. The DNA of the CDR3 is TGCGCCAGCAGGAGACTAGCGGGGACAGATACGCAGTATTTT. Amino acids: CASRRLAGTDTQYF. Full variable domain (missing parts from reference TRBV5-1 and TRBJ2-3): KAGVTQTPRYLIKTRGQQVTLSCSPISGHRSVSWYQQTPGQGLQFLFEYFSETQRNKGNFPGRFSGRQFSNSRSEMNVSTLELGDSALYLCASRRLAGTDTQYFGPGTRLTVL.

The genes are TRBV6-2 or TRBV6-3 and TRBJ1-5; D is uncertain. Germline values: CDR1 MNHEY, CDR2 SVGEGT. V was cut by 6 bases and J by 6 bases, with 9 bases left in between. The CDR3 is 12 amino acids. CDR3 sequence reads: CASSVFGQPQHF. The CDR3 coding sequence is TGTGCCAGCAGCGTGTTCGGTCAGCCCCAGCATTTT.

The J gene is TRBJ2-2, the V gene TRBV18, with 10 bases matching TRBD2. Trimming removed 5 bases from V and 1 base from J; junction bases left unmatched: 4. CDR1 KGHSH and CDR2 LQKENI come from the germline V gene. This CDR3 has 16 amino acids. The chain's CDR3 is CASSTRLAGNTGELFF. CDR3 bases: TGTGCCAGCTCAACCAGACTAGCGGGGAACACCGGGGAGCTGTTTTTT.

This clone has only one observation. The V and J genes are TRBV5-4 and TRBJ1-4; TRBD1 aligns across 7 bases. Per the germline V gene, CDR1 is SGHNT and CDR2 is YYREEE (reference sequence). The CDR3 runs to 14 residues. With 4 bases clipped from V and 7 bases from J, the junction kept 7 bases outside the gene matches. The CDR3 here is CASSEGQRSEKLFF. The DNA for the CDR3 is TGTGCCAGCAGCGAGGGACAGCGAAGTGAAAAACTGTTTTTT.

This clone showed up just a few times. The V and J genes are TRBV5-6 and TRBJ2-7; 13 bases fit TRBD2. CDR3 length: 14 residues. With V trimmed by 4 bases and J by 3 bases, 1 base remained unmatched. Per germline, CDR1 SGHDT and CDR2 YYEEEE. CDR3 DNA sequence: TGTGCCAGCAGCGGACTAGCGGGAGACTACGAGCAGTACTTC. Translation: CASSGLAGDYEQYF.

The chain joins TRBV5-1 to TRBJ2-1; 12 nucleotides align to TRBD2. Unmatched junction bases numbered 6, after V lost 4 bases and J lost 4 bases. Looked up from germline, CDR1 is SGHRS and CDR2 is YFSETQ. This CDR3 contains 16 residues. The CDR3 DNA reads as TGCGCCAGCAGCCTCGGACTAGCGGGATCGTACAATGAGCAGTTCTTC. This codes for CASSLGLAGSYNEQFF.

This clone was counted once. V is TRBV11-2 and J is TRBJ2-5; D uncertain. The CDR3 sequence is 14 residues long. CDR1 is SGHAT and CDR2 is FQNNGV in the germline V gene. Trimming took off 2 bases at V and 5 bases at J, with 12 bases between the two ends. CDR3 protein: CASSLSARYETQYF. In nucleotides, the CDR3 is TGTGCCAGCAGCTTATCGGCTAGATACGAGACCCAGTACTTC.

V usage is TRBV2 and J usage is TRBJ2-3; a possible D gene is TRBD1 (6 bases). The CDR3 has 16 residues. Deletions cut 1 base from V and 2 bases from J, with 13 bases between. Germline CDR1 and CDR2: SNHLY and FYNNEI. CDR3 bases: TGTGCCAGCAGTGAAGAGGAGGACAGATTCACAGATACGCAGTATTTT. It translates to CASSEEEDRFTDTQYF.

This chain joins TRBV29-1 and TRBJ2-3; TRBD2 matches at 14 bases. The CDR3 has 18 amino acids. Germline trimming cut 0 bases from V and 6 bases from J; bases unmatched to any gene: 11. Germline V gene data show CDR1 as SQVTM and CDR2 as ANQGSEA. The CDR3 sequence: CSVEEGTGTSGSFDTQYF. For the CDR3, the DNA is TGCAGCGTTGAAGAGGGTACGGGGACTAGCGGGAGTTTCGATACGCAGTATTTT.

The chain combines TRBV9 with TRBJ1-1, with TRBD1 as a possible D gene (6 bases). This CDR3 region has 16 residues. The germline V gene encodes CDR1 SGDLS and CDR2 YYNGEE. V gave up 4 bases and J gave up 2 bases, with 18 bases separating them. The CDR3 protein is CASSPTIQGPNTEAFF. The CDR3 DNA follows: TGTGCCAGCAGCCCGACCATACAGGGTCCTAACACTGAAGCTTTCTTT.

The genes are TRBV19 and TRBJ2-6; 7 bases agree with TRBD2. CDR1 LNHDA and CDR2 SQIVND come from the germline V gene (reference sequence). The CDR3 runs 17 residues. J was trimmed by 0 bases and V by 3 bases; bases with no gene match: 5. The CDR3 protein is CASSIGLVYSGANVLTF. In DNA form, the CDR3 reads TGTGCCAGTAGTATCGGACTAGTCTACTCTGGGGCCAACGTCCTGACTTTC. The whole variable domain, filled in from reference TRBV19 and TRBJ2-6, reads DGGITQSPKYLFRKEGQNVTLSCEQNLNHDAMYWYRQDPGQGLRLIYYSQIVNDFQKGDIAEGYSVSREKKESFPLTVTSAQKNPTAFYLCASSIGLVYSGANVLTFGAGSRLTVL.